This T cell receptor beta chain was sequenced during a study of blood T cell repertoires in COVID-19. The data were produced by immunoSEQ multiplex PCR, yet TCRdb's version contains in-frame clones alone and is incomplete. The sample carries about 200,000 clones, approximately 92% recorded once. Germline V gene lookup returns CDR1 SGHTA and CDR2 FQGNSA. The CDR3 contains 16 residues. V shed 1 base, J shed 3 bases, and the junction held 5 bases outside the gene matches. The chain links TRBV7-2 to TRBJ2-3; 9 nucleotides agree with TRBD1. Sample: peripheral blood. This sequence was found in a man aged 50 to 59 with acute or convalescent COVID-19. The CDR3 is CASSLGGTGLTDTQYF. Written as DNA, the CDR3 is TGTGCCAGCAGCTTAGGTGGGACAGGGTTGACAGATACGCAGTATTTT.